The 27 T cell receptor beta chains below all came from one sample that was sequenced in a study of blood T cell repertoires in COVID-19. The data were produced by immunoSEQ multiplex PCR, yet TCRdb's version contains in-frame clones alone and is incomplete. This sample has around 24,000 clones; 90% occur once, and the top ten carry approximately 1.7%. Specimen: peripheral blood. The receptors here all came from a woman aged 55-75 years with active COVID-19.

The chain combines TRBV24-1 with TRBJ2-7, with TRBD1 matching over 9 bases. Germline values: CDR1 KGHDR, CDR2 SFDVKD. The CDR3 spans 16 residues. Germline trimming cut 5 bases from V and 4 bases from J; bases unmatched to any gene: 11. This CDR3 is CATSGSTGGWGYEQYF. In nucleotides, the CDR3 is TGTGCCACCAGTGGCTCCACAGGGGGCTGGGGGTACGAGCAGTACTTC.

The V gene is TRBV7-8, the J gene TRBJ2-5, with TRBD2 matching over 15 bases. After removal of 5 bases from V and 2 bases from J, the junction contained 9 bases not matched to a gene. The CDR3 is 18 amino acids. The germline V gene encodes CDR1 SGHVS and CDR2 FQNEAQ. CDR3 DNA sequence: TGTGCCAGCAGCGCAGCCGGGACTAGCGGGAGGAGGCAAGAGACCCAGTACTTC. It yields the protein CASSAAGTSGRRQETQYF.

Only one count was recorded for this clone. The genes are TRBV12-2 and TRBJ1-5; the DNA was not used to check the table's D call, TRBD1. TRBV12-2 is described as a pseudogene. The CDR3 totals 15 residues. The CDR3 sequence is CASRFRQGSNQPQHF. As DNA, the CDR3 is TGTGCAAGTCGCTTTAGGCAGGGAAGCAATCAGCCCCAGCATTTT.

This clone was detected a few times. J is TRBJ2-5 and V is TRBV19; a possible D gene is TRBD2 (5 bases). The CDR3 consists of 15 residues. Germline values: CDR1 LNHDA, CDR2 SQIVND (reference sequence). V was clipped by 1 base and J by 4 bases, with 13 bases between them. CDR3 sequence: CASSIGWESGETQYF. The CDR3 DNA sequence: TGTGCCAGTAGTATAGGGTGGGAGTCGGGAGAGACCCAGTACTTC.

This chain links TRBV4-3 with TRBJ2-3; TRBD2 matches at 12 bases. Per the germline V gene, CDR1 is LGHNA and CDR2 is YSLEER. After removal of 0 bases from V and 7 bases from J, the junction contained 11 bases not matched to a gene. The CDR3 loop spans 18 amino acids. CDR3 DNA sequence: TGCGCCAGCAGCCAAGATGGTGAGACTAGCGGGAGCACTTATACGCAGTATTTT. This translates into CASSQDGETSGSTYTQYF.

The rearrangement uses TRBV19 and TRBJ2-7; 8 bases map to TRBD1. The length of the CDR3 is 13 residues. Unmatched junction bases numbered 7, after V lost 5 bases and J lost 7 bases. Germline CDR1 LNHDA, CDR2 SQIVND (reference sequence). The CDR3 spells CASSWDRNREQYF. CDR3 in DNA: TGTGCCAGTAGTTGGGACAGGAACAGAGAGCAGTACTTC.

The chain couples TRBV7-2 to TRBJ2-7, with TRBD2 matching 11 bases. CDR1 is SGHTA and CDR2 is FQGNSA in the germline V gene. CDR3 length: 16 amino acids. V lost 4 bases to trimming and J lost 4 bases; unmatched junction nucleotides: 9. In DNA, the CDR3 is TGTGCCAGCAGCTCACCTACTAGCGGGAGCCTGTACGAGCAGTACTTC. Amino acids: CASSSPTSGSLYEQYF.

This sequence joins TRBV28 and TRBJ1-5, with 7 bases that match TRBD1. The germline gives CDR1 MDHEN, CDR2 SYDVKM. CDR3 length equals 15 residues. The J segment lost 4 bases and the V segment lost 5 bases, leaving 8 bases of the junction unmatched. CDR3 region: CASSPPGQTNQPQHF. The CDR3 DNA follows: TGTGCCAGCAGTCCCCCGGGACAGACTAATCAGCCCCAGCATTTT.

The J gene is TRBJ2-1, the V gene TRBV19; 9 nucleotides line up with TRBD2. The CDR3 has 17 amino acids. V lost 8 bases and J lost 9; bases outside the gene matches: 20. Looked up from germline, CDR1 is LNHDA and CDR2 is SQIVND (reference sequence). The CDR3 sequence is CASSPGGWSGRNGEQFF. The DNA of the CDR3 is TGTGCCAGTTCCCCGGGGGGGTGGAGCGGGAGGAATGGTGAGCAGTTCTTC.

On this clone itself: One end of the junction fails to match germline, which may point to a read error. J is TRBJ2-2 and V is TRBV5-1, with D hard to call. CDR3 length: 13 residues. Germline values: CDR1 SGHRS, CDR2 YFSETQ. CDR3: CASSLDNNGELFF. The CDR3 bases are TGCGCCAGCAGCTTGGACAACAACGGGGAGCTGTTTTTT.

The V gene is TRBV14, the J gene TRBJ2-1, with TRBD2 identical over 11 bases. Losses at the gene ends were 6 bases for V and 8 bases for J; bases not matched to a gene: 3. In germline, CDR1 is SGHDN, CDR2 FVKESK. The CDR3 is 13 amino acids. This CDR3 reads CASRLAGVDEQFF. CDR3 nucleotides: TGTGCCAGCAGACTAGCGGGAGTCGATGAGCAGTTCTTC.

The chain couples TRBV24-1 to TRBJ2-7, with TRBD1 matching over 10 bases. The CDR3 is 17 amino acids. Germline assignment: CDR1 KGHDR and CDR2 SFDVKD. Losses at the gene ends were 3 bases for V and 6 bases for J; bases not matched to a gene: 13. In DNA form, the CDR3 reads TGTGCCACCAGTGATGAACCATCCGGGACAGGGGCCTCCGAGCAGTACTTC. It encodes CATSDEPSGTGASEQYF.

The chain links TRBV11-2 to TRBJ2-5; 8 bases agree with TRBD1. After removal of 2 bases from V and 1 base from J, the junction contained 0 bases not matched to a gene. CDR1 is SGHAT and CDR2 is FQNNGV in the germline V gene. The CDR3 consists of 14 residues. The CDR3 DNA follows: TGTGCCAGCAGCTTAACAGGGGGCCAAGAGACCCAGTACTTC. Encoded protein: CASSLTGGQETQYF.

V gene TRBV15 combines with J gene TRBJ2-3; TRBD2 matches 8 bases. With 8 bases clipped from V and 4 bases from J, the junction kept 8 bases outside the gene matches. Per germline, CDR1 LNHNV and CDR2 YYDKDF (reference sequence). The CDR3 totals 14 residues. Here the CDR3 DNA reads TGTGCCACCTCGCGGGAGGAGGAGGCAGATACGCAGTATTTT. Protein: CATSREEEADTQYF.

This chain connects TRBV19 to TRBJ1-1; no reliable D call. The CDR3 consists of 15 residues. V was shortened by 4 bases and J by 5 bases, with 17 bases between the two germline ends. Germline V lookup: CDR1 LNHDA, CDR2 SQIVND (reference sequence). The CDR3 DNA is TGTGCCAGTAGTACTTTTCGAGGGAGGAGGACTGAAGCTTTCTTT. Translating gives CASSTFRGRRTEAFF.

This sequence joins TRBV9 and TRBJ1-2; D might be TRBD1 (5 bases). Germline CDR1 SGDLS, CDR2 YYNGEE. V dropped 6 bases and J dropped 8 bases, with 17 bases sitting between them. This CDR3 region has 13 residues. The CDR3 here is CASTPSGGVGYTF. The DNA of the CDR3 is TGTGCCAGCACACCTTCGGGGGGGGTCGGCTACACCTTC.

This rearrangement joins TRBV2 to TRBJ2-1, with D tentatively TRBD2 (6 bases). This CDR3 comprises 15 residues. Trimming removed 6 bases at V and 6 bases at J, with 18 bases between. CDR1 and CDR2 (germline): SNHLY, FYNNEI. The CDR3 DNA is TGTGCCAGCAGGAACCGGGACTTCGGATCCAATGAGCAGTTCTTC. Protein sequence: CASRNRDFGSNEQFF.

The chain uses TRBV6-6 and TRBJ2-7, with D maybe TRBD2 (7 bases). V lost 7 bases and J lost 5, with 24 bases in between. The CDR3 consists of 16 residues. The germline gives CDR1 MNHNY, CDR2 SVGAGI (reference sequence). The CDR3 coding sequence is TGTGCCAGCACCCCCGGGGGGCGGGAGTTTAATAACGAGCAGTACTTC. Residues: CASTPGGREFNNEQYF.

The rearrangement joins TRBV28 to TRBJ2-4; TRBD1 matches at 7 bases. The CDR3 sequence is 14 residues long. V shed 6 bases, J shed 9 bases, and the junction held 11 bases outside the gene matches. The germline V gene has CDR1 MDHEN and CDR2 SYDVKM. In DNA form, the CDR3 reads TGTGCCAGCAGGCAACAGGGGAGTAAGAGCATTCAGTACTTC. Translating gives CASRQQGSKSIQYF.

This chain links TRBV5-4 with TRBJ1-3; perhaps TRBD1 as D (6 bases). This CDR3 is built from 15 residues. The ends were cut back, 0 bases at V and 2 bases at J, with 9 bases in the middle. CDR1 is SGHNT, CDR2 YYREEE, per germline (reference sequence). The CDR3 DNA reads as TGTGCCAGCAGCTTGGGGGCAGGGGCTGGAAACACCATATATTTT. Translated: CASSLGAGAGNTIYF.

This clone is deemed medium-sized. This chain links TRBV6-1 with TRBJ2-7; D gene uncertain. With 1 base removed from V and 1 base from J, the gap between germline ends came to 5 bases. Germline loops: CDR1 MNHNS, CDR2 SASEGT. The CDR3 extends over 13 amino acids. The CDR3: CASSEGLSYEQYF. The CDR3 DNA follows: TGTGCCAGCAGTGAAGGGCTGTCCTACGAGCAGTACTTC.

This clone was recorded only once. This chain links TRBV7-9 with TRBJ1-2; D is unresolved. This CDR3 has 15 residues. The V gene lost 0 bases and the J gene lost 0 bases, with 8 bases spanning the gap. CDR1 and CDR2 (germline): SEHNR, FQNEAQ (reference sequence). CDR3 in DNA: TGTGCCAGCAGCTTAGCGGCGGGAACTAACTATGGCTACACCTTC. It encodes CASSLAAGTNYGYTF.

This chain uses TRBV27 with TRBJ1-5; a weak D match, TRBD1 (5 bases). The CDR3 is 15 amino acids. From germline, CDR1 is MNHEY and CDR2 SMNVEV (reference sequence). V shed 5 bases and J shed 0 bases, with 11 bases lying between them. CDR3 in DNA: TGTGCCAGCAGTCCCGGGGGATATAGCAATCAGCCCCAGCATTTT. Translated: CASSPGGYSNQPQHF.

Only one count was recorded for this clone. The chain joins TRBV11-2 to TRBJ1-1; maybe TRBD1 (6 bases). CDR1 and CDR2 from the germline V gene are SGHAT and FQNNGV. The CDR3 is 14 amino acids. V was trimmed by 3 bases and J by 5 bases, leaving 13 bases between them. CDR3 sequence reads: CASSFNRVGTEAFF. DNA for the CDR3: TGTGCCAGCAGCTTTAACAGGGTCGGGACTGAAGCTTTCTTT.

The gene calls are TRBV4-1 and TRBJ2-7; TRBD2 matches 8 bases. This CDR3 comprises 14 residues. V trimming: 5 bases; J trimming: 6 bases; junction bases outside the gene matches: 9. Germline loops: CDR1 MGHRA, CDR2 YSYEKL. As DNA, the CDR3 is TGCGCCAGCAGCACGTCAGCGGGAGTCGCCGAGCAGTACTTC. Its translation is CASSTSAGVAEQYF.

The chain links TRBV5-1 to TRBJ2-3; D perhaps matches TRBD1 (5 bases). The germline gives CDR1 SGHRS, CDR2 YFSETQ. This CDR3 is built from 16 residues. Trimming removed 0 bases at V and 1 base at J, with 12 bases between. The CDR3 nucleotides are TGCGCCAGCAGCTTGGAGGGGCGTGGGGGCACAGATACGCAGTATTTT. Translation gives CASSLEGRGGTDTQYF.

This clone was counted between two and nine times. The V call is TRBV4-1, the J call TRBJ2-1; D not certain. CDR1 is MGHRA, CDR2 YSYEKL, per germline. This CDR3 region has 17 residues. Trimming stripped 0 bases from V and 4 bases from J, with 16 bases between. DNA of the CDR3: TGCGCCAGCAGCCAAGATCAGCGAGCGCGCACTTACAATGAGCAGTTCTTC. It is translated as CASSQDQRARTYNEQFF.